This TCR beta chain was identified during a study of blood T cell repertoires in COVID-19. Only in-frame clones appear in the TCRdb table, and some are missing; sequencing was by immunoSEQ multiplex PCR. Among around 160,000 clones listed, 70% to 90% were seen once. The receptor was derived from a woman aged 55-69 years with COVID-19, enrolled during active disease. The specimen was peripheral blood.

Here the CDR3 reads CASSYERGFYEQYF. The CDR3 region has the DNA TGTGCCAGCAGTTACGAGCGGGGCTTCTACGAGCAGTACTTC. The rearrangement joins TRBV6-2 or TRBV6-3 to TRBJ2-7, with 7 bases lining up with TRBD2. Germline CDR1 MNHEY, CDR2 SVGEGT. Unmatched junction bases numbered 4, after V lost 2 bases and J lost 3 bases. The CDR3 length is 14 residues.